The source of this T cell receptor (beta chain) is a study of blood T cell repertoires in COVID-19. Study information: Each recovered donor of Cohort 3 presented with two negative PCRs, clearance, or symptom resolution. Whether acute or convalescent, the COVID-19 samples came from the United States, Italy and Spain.

This table comes from immunoSEQ multiplex PCR, and its TCRdb copy is limited to in-frame clones, with some not included. The sample has approximately 240,000 clones, about 90% seen once; the top ten hold 3% to 3.5%. Which cohort a participant joined came from the clinical history participants gave. V gave up 4 bases and J gave up 2 bases, with 8 bases separating them. Germline loops: CDR1 MNHNY, CDR2 SVGAGI (reference sequence). The CDR3 is made up of 13 amino acids. The sequence was collected from a woman between 45 and 60 years old in a cohort exposed to, infected with or recovered from COVID-19 (not recorded which). The V call is TRBV6-6, the J call TRBJ1-2; D unresolved. Sequencing input: PBMCs or T cells enriched from blood (not recorded which). The CDR3 DNA sequence: TGTGCCAGCAGTTCCCCGGGAAACTATGGCTACACCTTC. Translation gives CASSSPGNYGYTF.